This T cell receptor (beta chain) was retrieved from a study of CD8 T cells in ankylosing spondylitis. Study results and caveats: The authors reported significant enrichment of disease-linked clones in matched ankylosing spondylitis synovial fluid. Certain motif variants had earlier been reported in reactive arthritis synovial fluid and blood. Disease-linked clones bore a CD8+ phenotype, appearing relatively rarely in peripheral blood. A motif in TCR beta, a set of roughly 8 highly homologous variants, appeared characteristic of ankylosing spondylitis blood.

Quantitative 5'-RACE with molecular barcodes was used to make the TCR beta libraries. TCRdb recomputed calls from the 5' RACE reads with MiXCR, one row per CDR3 protein. This table has some 800,000 distinct CDR3 sequences, 12% appearing once. This clonotype was picked up one time. The antigen remains undetermined. This sequence may be a read error, since a much larger clone differs from it by one base. CDR1 and CDR2 (germline): DFQATT, SNEGSKA (reference sequence). There are 13 residues in the CDR3. Sequencing was performed on blood, either unsorted or a sorted T cell fraction (not recorded which). The rearrangement uses TRBV20-1 and TRBJ2-1, with TRBD2 as a possible D gene (7 bases). This sequence was found in a male donor with ankylosing spondylitis. CDR3 in DNA: TGCAGTGCTAGCGGGGGGCTATACAGTGAGCAGTTCTTC. Translated, it gives CSASGGLYSEQFF.